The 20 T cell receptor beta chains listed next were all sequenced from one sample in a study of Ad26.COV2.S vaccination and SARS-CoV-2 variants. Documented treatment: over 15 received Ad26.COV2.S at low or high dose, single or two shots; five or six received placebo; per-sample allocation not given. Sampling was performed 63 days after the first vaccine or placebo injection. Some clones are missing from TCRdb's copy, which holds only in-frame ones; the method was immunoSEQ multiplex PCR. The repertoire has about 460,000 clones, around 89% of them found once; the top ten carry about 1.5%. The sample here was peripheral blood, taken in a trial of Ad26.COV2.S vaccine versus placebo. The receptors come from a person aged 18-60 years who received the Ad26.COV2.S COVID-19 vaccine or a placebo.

The CDR3 reads CASRARAIGGNTIYF. The CDR3 DNA is TGTGCCAGCAGAGCGAGGGCCATAGGTGGAAACACCATATATTTT. The chain links TRBV6-5 to TRBJ1-3, with D hard to call. The CDR3 loop spans 15 amino acids. Germline assignment: CDR1 MNHEY and CDR2 SVGAGI. Trimming took off 6 bases at V and 3 bases at J, with 15 bases between the two ends.

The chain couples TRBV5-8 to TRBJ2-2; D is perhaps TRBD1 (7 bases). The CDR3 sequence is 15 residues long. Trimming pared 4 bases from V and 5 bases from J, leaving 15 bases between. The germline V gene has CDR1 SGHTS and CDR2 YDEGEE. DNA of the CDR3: TGTGCCAGCAGCATACGGACAGGAGGGACCGGGGAGCTGTTTTTT. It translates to CASSIRTGGTGELFF.

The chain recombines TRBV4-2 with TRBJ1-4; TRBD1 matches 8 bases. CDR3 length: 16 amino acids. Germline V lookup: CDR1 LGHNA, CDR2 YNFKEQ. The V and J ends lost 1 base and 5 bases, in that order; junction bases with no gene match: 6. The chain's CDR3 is CASSQGRDRTNEKLFF. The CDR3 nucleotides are TGTGCCAGCAGCCAAGGCCGGGACAGGACGAATGAAAAACTGTTTTTT.

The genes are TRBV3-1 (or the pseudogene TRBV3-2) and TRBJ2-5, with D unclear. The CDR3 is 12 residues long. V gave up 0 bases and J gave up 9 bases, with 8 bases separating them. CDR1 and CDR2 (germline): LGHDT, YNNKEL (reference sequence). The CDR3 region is CASSQEARAQYF. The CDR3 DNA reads TGTGCCAGCAGCCAAGAGGCAAGAGCCCAGTACTTC.

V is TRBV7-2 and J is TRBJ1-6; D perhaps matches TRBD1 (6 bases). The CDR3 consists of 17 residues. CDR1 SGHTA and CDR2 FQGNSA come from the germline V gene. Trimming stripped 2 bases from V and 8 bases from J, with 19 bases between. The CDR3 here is CASSLRFRGGSDSPLHF. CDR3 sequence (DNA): TGTGCCAGCAGCTTACGTTTCAGGGGAGGATCTGATTCACCCCTCCACTTT.

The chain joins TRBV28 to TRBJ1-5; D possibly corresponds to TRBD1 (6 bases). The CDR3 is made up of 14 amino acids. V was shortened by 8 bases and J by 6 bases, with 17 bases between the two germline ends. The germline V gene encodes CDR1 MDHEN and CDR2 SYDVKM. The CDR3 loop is CASLGAGEFQPQHF. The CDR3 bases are TGTGCCAGCTTAGGGGCAGGGGAGTTTCAGCCCCAGCATTTT.

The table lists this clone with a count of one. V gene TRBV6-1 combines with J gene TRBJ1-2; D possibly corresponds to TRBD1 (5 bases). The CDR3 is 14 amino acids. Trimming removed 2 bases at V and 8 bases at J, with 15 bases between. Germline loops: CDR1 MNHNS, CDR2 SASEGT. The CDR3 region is CASSEMGDGRGYTF. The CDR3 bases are TGTGCCAGCAGTGAAATGGGGGACGGGAGAGGCTACACCTTC.

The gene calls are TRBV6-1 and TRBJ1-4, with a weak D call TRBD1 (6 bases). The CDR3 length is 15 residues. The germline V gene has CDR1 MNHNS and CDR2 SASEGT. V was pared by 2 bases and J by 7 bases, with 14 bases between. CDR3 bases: TGTGCCAGCAGTGAATGGCAGGGGAGAGCTGAAAAACTGTTTTTT. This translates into CASSEWQGRAEKLFF.

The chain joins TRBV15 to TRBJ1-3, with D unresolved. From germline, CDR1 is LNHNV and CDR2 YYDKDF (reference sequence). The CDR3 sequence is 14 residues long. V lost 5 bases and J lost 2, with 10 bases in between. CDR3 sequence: CATSRVPPGNTIYF. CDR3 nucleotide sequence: TGTGCCACCAGCCGAGTCCCCCCTGGAAACACCATATATTTT.

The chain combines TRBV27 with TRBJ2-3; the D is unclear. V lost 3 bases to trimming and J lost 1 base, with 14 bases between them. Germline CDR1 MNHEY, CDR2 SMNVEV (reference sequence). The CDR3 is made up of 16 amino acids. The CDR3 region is CASSFHYMVGTDTQYF. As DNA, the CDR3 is TGTGCCAGCAGTTTCCATTATATGGTCGGCACAGATACGCAGTATTTT.

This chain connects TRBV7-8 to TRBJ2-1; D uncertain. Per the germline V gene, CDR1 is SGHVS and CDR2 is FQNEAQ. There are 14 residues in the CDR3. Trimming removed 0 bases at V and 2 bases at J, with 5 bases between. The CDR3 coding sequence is TGTGCCAGCAGCTTAGCCCAGCCCTACAATGAGCAGTTCTTC. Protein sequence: CASSLAQPYNEQFF.

CDR3 DNA sequence: TGTGCCAGCAGCGAGGTACAGGGTAACCCGGGAGATACGCAGTATTTT. It encodes CASSEVQGNPGDTQYF. The V call is TRBV9, the J call TRBJ2-3; possible D gene TRBD1, 6 bases. The V and J ends lost 3 bases and 5 bases respectively, with 19 bases between them. Germline assignment: CDR1 SGDLS and CDR2 YYNGEE. The CDR3 is 16 residues long.

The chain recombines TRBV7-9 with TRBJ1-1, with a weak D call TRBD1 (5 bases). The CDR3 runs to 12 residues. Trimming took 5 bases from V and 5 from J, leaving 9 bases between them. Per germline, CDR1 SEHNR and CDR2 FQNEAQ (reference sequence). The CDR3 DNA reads TGTGCCAGCAGCGCTGGACAAACTGAAGCTTTCTTT. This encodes CASSAGQTEAFF.

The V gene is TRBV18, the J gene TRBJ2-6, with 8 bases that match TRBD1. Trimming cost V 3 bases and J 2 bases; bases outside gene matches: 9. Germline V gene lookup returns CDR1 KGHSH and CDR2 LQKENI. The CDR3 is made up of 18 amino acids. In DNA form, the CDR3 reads TGTGCCAGCTCACCCCGGACAGGGCGGGCGACTGGGGCCAACGTCCTGACTTTC. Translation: CASSPRTGRATGANVLTF.

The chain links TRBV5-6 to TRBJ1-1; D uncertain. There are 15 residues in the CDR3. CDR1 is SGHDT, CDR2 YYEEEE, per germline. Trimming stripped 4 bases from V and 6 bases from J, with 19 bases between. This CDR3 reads CASSRRRTSLAEAFF. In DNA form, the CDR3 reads TGTGCCAGCAGCCGCCGTAGGACCTCGCTCGCTGAAGCTTTCTTT.

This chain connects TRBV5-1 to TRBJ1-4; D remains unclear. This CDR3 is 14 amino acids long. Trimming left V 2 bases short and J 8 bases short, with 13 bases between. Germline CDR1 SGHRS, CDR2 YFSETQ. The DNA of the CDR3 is TGCGCCAGCAGCTTAGGGCACGAGAGGGAAAAACTGTTTTTT. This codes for CASSLGHEREKLFF.

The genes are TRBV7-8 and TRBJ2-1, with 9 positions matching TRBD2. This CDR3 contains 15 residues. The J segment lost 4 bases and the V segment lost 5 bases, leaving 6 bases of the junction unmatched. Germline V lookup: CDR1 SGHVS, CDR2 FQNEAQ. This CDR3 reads CASSQTSGVYNEQFF. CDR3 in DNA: TGTGCCAGCAGCCAGACTAGCGGAGTATACAATGAGCAGTTCTTC.

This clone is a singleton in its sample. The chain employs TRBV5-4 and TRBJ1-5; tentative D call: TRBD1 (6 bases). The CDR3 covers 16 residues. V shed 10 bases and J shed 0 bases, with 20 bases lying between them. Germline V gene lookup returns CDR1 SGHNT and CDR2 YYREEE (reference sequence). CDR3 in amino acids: CAYFEGGPNSNQPQHF. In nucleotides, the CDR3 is TGTGCCTACTTTGAGGGGGGGCCTAATAGCAATCAGCCCCAGCATTTT.

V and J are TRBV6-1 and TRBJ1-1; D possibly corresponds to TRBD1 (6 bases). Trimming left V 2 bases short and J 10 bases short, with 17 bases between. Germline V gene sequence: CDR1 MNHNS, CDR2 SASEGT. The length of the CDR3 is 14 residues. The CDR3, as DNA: TGTGCCAGCAGTGAACAGGGGACCGCTTCTGGAGCTTTCTTT. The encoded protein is CASSEQGTASGAFF.

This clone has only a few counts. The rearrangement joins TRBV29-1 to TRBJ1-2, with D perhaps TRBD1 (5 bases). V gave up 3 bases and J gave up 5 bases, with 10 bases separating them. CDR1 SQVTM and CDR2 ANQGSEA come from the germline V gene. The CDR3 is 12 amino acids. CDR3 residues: CSVDGGLYGYTF. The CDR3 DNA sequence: TGCAGCGTTGATGGGGGTTTGTATGGCTACACCTTC.